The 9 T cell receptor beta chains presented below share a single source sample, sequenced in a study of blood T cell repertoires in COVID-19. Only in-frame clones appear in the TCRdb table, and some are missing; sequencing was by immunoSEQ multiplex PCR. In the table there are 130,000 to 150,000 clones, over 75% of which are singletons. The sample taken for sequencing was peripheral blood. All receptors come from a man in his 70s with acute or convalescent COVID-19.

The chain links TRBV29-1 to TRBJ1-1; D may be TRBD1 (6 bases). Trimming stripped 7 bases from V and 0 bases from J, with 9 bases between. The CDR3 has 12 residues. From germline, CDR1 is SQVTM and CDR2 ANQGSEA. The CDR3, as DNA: TGCAGCGGACGACAGGTGAACACTGAAGCTTTCTTT. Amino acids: CSGRQVNTEAFF.

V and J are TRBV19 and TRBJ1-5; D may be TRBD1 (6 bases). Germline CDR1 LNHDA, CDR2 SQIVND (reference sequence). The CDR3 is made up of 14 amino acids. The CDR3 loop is CCWRRQVAGQPQHF. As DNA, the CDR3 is TGTTGTTGGCGGCGACAGGTAGCGGGGCAGCCCCAGCATTTT.

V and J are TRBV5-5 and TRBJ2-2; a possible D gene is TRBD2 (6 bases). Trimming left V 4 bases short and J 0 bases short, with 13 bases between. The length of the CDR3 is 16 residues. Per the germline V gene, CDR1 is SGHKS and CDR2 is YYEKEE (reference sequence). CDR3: CASSPRSGANTGELFF. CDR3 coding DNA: TGTGCCAGCAGCCCCCGGTCGGGGGCGAACACCGGGGAGCTGTTTTTT.

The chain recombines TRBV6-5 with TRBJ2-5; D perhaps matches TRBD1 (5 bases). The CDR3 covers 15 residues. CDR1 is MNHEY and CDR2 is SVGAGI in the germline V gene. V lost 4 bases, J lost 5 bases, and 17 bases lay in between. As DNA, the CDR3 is TGTGCCAGCAGTTCCCAGGGATTCAGTGCGGAGACCCAGTACTTC. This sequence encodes CASSSQGFSAETQYF.

Here the CDR3 DNA reads TGTGCCACCAGTGATTCCCGGGGTCCTGGAAACACCATATATTTT. Amino acid sequence: CATSDSRGPGNTIYF. This chain uses TRBV24-1 with TRBJ1-3; D call uncertain. This CDR3 contains 15 residues. Germline-derived CDR1 and CDR2 are KGHDR and SFDVKD. V was pared by 2 bases and J by 2 bases, with 9 bases between.

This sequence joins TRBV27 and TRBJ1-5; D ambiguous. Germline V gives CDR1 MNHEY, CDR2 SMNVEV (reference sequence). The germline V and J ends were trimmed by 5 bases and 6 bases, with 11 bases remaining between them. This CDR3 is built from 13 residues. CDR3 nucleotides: TGTGCCAGCAGTCAGGAATTTACTCAGCCCCAGCATTTT. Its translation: CASSQEFTQPQHF.

The CDR3 here is CASSSSGQAVVKEQFF. The CDR3 DNA follows: TGTGCCAGCAGTTCCTCTGGACAGGCGGTTGTGAAGGAGCAGTTCTTC. The rearrangement uses TRBV28 and TRBJ2-1; TRBD1 aligns across 7 bases. The CDR3 is made up of 16 amino acids. CDR1 MDHEN and CDR2 SYDVKM come from the germline V gene. Germline trimming cut 4 bases from V and 10 bases from J; bases unmatched to any gene: 16.

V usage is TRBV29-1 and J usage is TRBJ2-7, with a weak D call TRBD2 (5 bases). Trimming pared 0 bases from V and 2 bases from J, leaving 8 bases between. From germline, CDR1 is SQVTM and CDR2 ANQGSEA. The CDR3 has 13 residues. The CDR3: CSVEDGRAYEQYF. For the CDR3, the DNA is TGCAGCGTTGAAGACGGGCGGGCCTACGAGCAGTACTTC.

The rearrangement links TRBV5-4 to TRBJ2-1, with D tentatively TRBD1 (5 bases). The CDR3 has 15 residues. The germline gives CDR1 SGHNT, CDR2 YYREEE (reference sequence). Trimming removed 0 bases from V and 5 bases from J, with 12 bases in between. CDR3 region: CASSLDQGVHNEQFF. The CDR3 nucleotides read TGTGCCAGCAGCTTGGATCAAGGGGTCCACAATGAGCAGTTCTTC.